What follows are 29 T cell receptor beta chains derived from one specimen sequenced in a study of cytomegalovirus exposure and HLA in healthy donors. Profiled with immunoSEQ multiplex PCR; TCRdb holds only in-frame clones, not every one. Of about 280,000 clones in the sample, 80% to 90% are singletons; the top ten hold about 1%. The sample taken for sequencing was PBMCs. The receptors stem from a woman between 18 and 29 years old in good health and CMV-seronegative.

This clone occurred a few times. The chain carries TRBV28 and TRBJ1-1; 9 positions match TRBD1. Germline V gene data show CDR1 as MDHEN and CDR2 as SYDVKM. The trim removed 6 bases at V and 5 bases at J, leaving 10 bases unmatched. This CDR3 contains 15 residues. In nucleotides, the CDR3 is TGTGCCAGCAGCCAATCGGGACAGGGAGGAACTGAAGCTTTCTTT. Translation gives CASSQSGQGGTEAFF.

The rearrangement uses TRBV28 and TRBJ2-7, with TRBD2 matching over 10 bases. The V gene end was trimmed by 1 base and the J gene end by 2 bases; junction bases not matched to a gene: 5. Germline lookup yields CDR1 MDHEN and CDR2 SYDVKM. The CDR3 runs to 16 residues. In nucleotides, the CDR3 is TGTGCCAGCAGTTTATCGAATGGACTAGCGGCCTACGAGCAGTACTTC. It codes for CASSLSNGLAAYEQYF.

This rearrangement joins TRBV18 to TRBJ2-1, with D hard to call. The CDR3 consists of 15 residues. From germline, CDR1 is KGHSH and CDR2 LQKENI. V was pared by 4 bases and J by 0 bases, with 10 bases between. The DNA of the CDR3 is TGTGCCAGCTCACTCATGAGGAGCTCCTACAATGAGCAGTTCTTC. This sequence encodes CASSLMRSSYNEQFF. The complete variable domain, with remaining parts taken from reference TRBV18 and TRBJ2-1, reads NAGVMQNPRHLVRRRGQEARLRCSPMKGHSHVYWYRQLPEEGLKFMVYLQKENIIDESGMPKERFSAEFPKEGPSILRIQQVVRGDSAAYFCASSLMRSSYNEQFFGPGTRLTVL.

This clone was seen only once. The V gene is TRBV9, the J gene TRBJ1-5, with a possible D match to TRBD1 (5 bases). Germline V gene sequence: CDR1 SGDLS, CDR2 YYNGEE. This CDR3 is built from 17 residues. V was clipped by 5 bases and J by 0 bases, with 18 bases between them. In DNA form, the CDR3 reads TGTGCCAGCAGTGCGGGGGAATCTACCGATAGCAATCAGCCCCAGCATTTT. Protein product: CASSAGESTDSNQPQHF.

The gene calls are TRBV7-6 and TRBJ2-6; D is undetermined. Germline V lookup: CDR1 SGHVS, CDR2 FNYEAQ. The V end lost 5 bases, the J end lost 0 bases, and 8 bases lay between the germline ends. CDR3 length: 15 amino acids. Here the CDR3 reads CASSIENSGANVLTF. CDR3 in DNA: TGTGCCAGCAGCATTGAGAACTCTGGGGCCAACGTCCTGACTTTC.

This chain uses TRBV5-4 with TRBJ1-2, with D possibly matching TRBD1 (6 bases). V lost 4 bases and J lost 5, with 15 bases in between. Germline CDR1 SGHNT, CDR2 YYREEE (reference sequence). The CDR3 spans 14 residues. The CDR3: CASSQEGGGYGYTF. DNA for the CDR3: TGTGCCAGCAGCCAAGAAGGGGGAGGGTATGGCTACACCTTC. Full variable domain (remainder filled in from reference TRBV5-4 and TRBJ1-2): ETGVTQSPTHLIKTRGQQVTLRCSSQSGHNTVSWYQQALGQGPQFIFQYYREEENGRGNFPPRFSGLQFPNYSSELNVNALELDDSALYLCASSQEGGGYGYTFGSGTRLTVV.

The rearrangement joins TRBV25-1 to TRBJ1-2; a possible D gene is TRBD1 (6 bases). CDR3 size: 13 residues. CDR1 and CDR2 (germline): MGHDK, SYGVNS. The ends were cut back, 2 bases at V and 8 bases at J, with 12 bases in the middle. This chain's CDR3 is CASSETNRDGYTF. For the CDR3, the DNA is TGTGCCAGCAGTGAAACCAACAGGGACGGCTACACCTTC.

This sequence joins TRBV19 and TRBJ1-1; TRBD1 agrees at 7 bases. Germline CDR1 LNHDA, CDR2 SQIVND (reference sequence). The V and J ends lost 5 bases and 0 bases, in that order; junction bases with no gene match: 3. The CDR3 has 14 residues. The CDR3 loop reads CASSWTGLNTEAFF. The CDR3 bases are TGTGCCAGTAGTTGGACAGGCCTGAACACTGAAGCTTTCTTT.

This clone appeared a few times. The chain carries TRBV21-1 and TRBJ2-7; the D segment call TRBD2 is taken from the table without a DNA check. TRBV21-1 is a pseudogene segment. CDR3 length equals 12 residues. For the CDR3, the DNA is TGTGCCAGCAGCAAGTTCGGGAGTCGGGAGTACTTC. Protein sequence: CASSKFGSREYF.

The CDR3 nucleotides read TGCGCCAGCAGCCCGGGCGGGGGCAGGGATACGCAGTATTTT. Translation: CASSPGGGRDTQYF. The chain combines TRBV5-1 with TRBJ2-3; a weak D match, TRBD2 (7 bases). CDR1 is SGHRS and CDR2 is YFSETQ in the germline V gene. The CDR3 has 14 amino acids. Trimming removed 4 bases from V and 6 bases from J, with 15 bases in between.

This chain joins TRBV15 and TRBJ2-5, with 12 bases aligning to TRBD1. The CDR3 extends over 17 amino acids. The junction had 8 bases not matched to a gene; V was cut back by 3 bases and J by 3 bases. The germline gives CDR1 LNHNV, CDR2 YYDKDF (reference sequence). CDR3 sequence reads: CATSRSWGQGAEETQYF. CDR3 DNA: TGTGCCACCAGCAGGAGCTGGGGACAGGGGGCGGAAGAGACCCAGTACTTC.

The chain employs TRBV27 and TRBJ2-2; 10 positions match TRBD2. The CDR3 sequence is 15 residues long. V was clipped by 1 base and J by 7 bases; unmatched bases: 3. Germline CDR1 MNHEY, CDR2 SMNVEV (reference sequence). This CDR3 reads CASSLLLAGHGELFF. The CDR3 DNA follows: TGTGCCAGCAGTTTATTACTAGCGGGACACGGGGAGCTGTTTTTT.

The chain links TRBV5-1 to TRBJ2-7; TRBD2 matches at 13 bases. After removal of 0 bases from V and 4 bases from J, the junction contained 4 bases not matched to a gene. This CDR3 has 16 residues. The germline V gene encodes CDR1 SGHRS and CDR2 YFSETQ. The CDR3 coding sequence is TGCGCCAGCAGCTTGGGGACTAGCGGGAGCATTTACGAGCAGTACTTC. Translated, it gives CASSLGTSGSIYEQYF.

In this sample, this clone turned up a few times. The V gene is TRBV25-1, the J gene TRBJ2-7; 7 bases are shared with TRBD1. CDR3 length: 15 amino acids. Per the germline V gene, CDR1 is MGHDK and CDR2 is SYGVNS. With V trimmed by 3 bases and J by 2 bases, 7 bases remained unmatched. The CDR3 protein is CASSDLRQGTYEQYF. CDR3 DNA: TGTGCCAGCAGTGACCTTCGACAGGGTACCTACGAGCAGTACTTC.

This rearrangement joins TRBV30 to TRBJ2-7; TRBD2 matches at 7 bases. CDR1 and CDR2 (germline): GTSNPN, SVGIG (reference sequence). This CDR3 is 12 amino acids long. Germline trimming cut 3 bases from V and 2 bases from J; bases unmatched to any gene: 1. Here the CDR3 reads CAWSGTTYEQYF. The CDR3 DNA is TGTGCCTGGAGCGGGACTACCTACGAGCAGTACTTC.

There are a few counts of this clone. The chain employs TRBV14 and TRBJ1-1; D remains unclear. The germline gives CDR1 SGHDN, CDR2 FVKESK. CDR3 length: 14 residues. Trimming cost V 1 base and J 3 bases, with 9 bases left between them. The DNA for the CDR3 is TGTGCCAGCAGCCAAGTACTTTATGACACTGAAGCTTTCTTT. Protein product: CASSQVLYDTEAFF. The full variable domain, its missing parts supplied by reference TRBV14 and TRBJ1-1, is EAGVTQFPSHSVIEKGQTVTLRCDPISGHDNLYWYRRVMGKEIKFLLHFVKESKQDESGMPNNRFLAERTGGTYSTLKVQPAELEDSGVYFCASSQVLYDTEAFFGQGTRLTVV.

The genes are TRBV27 and TRBJ1-5; 7 bases are shared with TRBD1. The CDR3 is made up of 14 amino acids. Trimming removed 5 bases from V and 8 bases from J; junction bases left unmatched: 9. CDR1 is MNHEY, CDR2 SMNVEV, per germline (reference sequence). CDR3 loop: CASSPDRDWEPQHF. Written as DNA, the CDR3 is TGTGCCAGCAGTCCAGACAGGGACTGGGAGCCCCAGCATTTT.

This clone was observed a handful of times. The rearrangement uses TRBV4-2 and TRBJ2-1; 14 positions agree with TRBD2. Germline V gene lookup returns CDR1 LGHNA and CDR2 YNFKEQ. The length of the CDR3 is 15 residues. Trimming cost V 4 bases and J 8 bases; bases outside gene matches: 4. This CDR3 reads CASSLGLAGDYEQFF. In DNA form, the CDR3 reads TGTGCCAGCAGCCTGGGACTAGCGGGAGACTATGAGCAGTTCTTC.

V gene TRBV30 combines with J gene TRBJ2-5; 7 bases map to TRBD1. The CDR3 contains 13 residues. After removal of 8 bases from V and 4 bases from J, the junction contained 10 bases not matched to a gene. Germline CDR1 and CDR2: GTSNPN and SVGIG (reference sequence). The CDR3 reads CAQINRGRETQYF. CDR3 bases: TGTGCCCAAATAAACAGGGGCCGAGAGACCCAGTACTTC.

The chain links TRBV10-2 to TRBJ2-5; 8 bases match TRBD1. CDR3 length equals 11 residues. After removal of 6 bases from V and 7 bases from J, the junction contained 1 base not matched to a gene. The germline V gene encodes CDR1 WSHSY and CDR2 SAAADI. CDR3 sequence reads: CASRQGGTQYF. CDR3 in DNA: TGCGCCAGCAGACAGGGGGGGACCCAGTACTTC.

This rearrangement joins TRBV4-1 to TRBJ1-3, with TRBD1 matching over 9 bases. Looked up from germline, CDR1 is MGHRA and CDR2 is YSYEKL. The CDR3 contains 20 residues. V lost 3 bases and J lost 1; bases outside the gene matches: 16. CDR3 nucleotides: TGCGCCAGCAGCCAGGCCACAGGGGGCGCAGGGGAGTTTTCTGGAAACACCATATATTTT. It encodes CASSQATGGAGEFSGNTIYF.

V usage is TRBV6-5 and J usage is TRBJ2-5; a possible D gene is TRBD2 (7 bases). Trimming pared 5 bases from V and 4 bases from J, leaving 14 bases between. This CDR3 is 14 amino acids long. CDR1 and CDR2 (germline): MNHEY, SVGAGI. The CDR3 nucleotides are TGTGCCAGCAGTCCCGCCCGGGGGGCAGAGACCCAGTACTTC. Translating gives CASSPARGAETQYF.

This chain uses TRBV5-1 with TRBJ2-2; 7 nucleotides match TRBD1. Germline assignment: CDR1 SGHRS and CDR2 YFSETQ. V lost 4 bases to trimming and J lost 4 bases; unmatched junction nucleotides: 4. There are 14 residues in the CDR3. The CDR3 DNA reads as TGCGCCAGCAGCGACAGGGAAACCACCGGGGAGCTGTTTTTT. Amino acid sequence: CASSDRETTGELFF.

V and J are TRBV5-1 and TRBJ2-7, with 7 bases matching TRBD1. This CDR3 is 17 amino acids long. In germline, CDR1 is SGHRS, CDR2 YFSETQ. The J segment lost 4 bases and the V segment lost 4 bases, leaving 17 bases of the junction unmatched. The CDR3, as DNA: TGCGCCAGCAGCCGGGGACAGTACCAACTACGCCTTTACGAGCAGTACTTC. Translation: CASSRGQYQLRLYEQYF.

V gene TRBV7-2 combines with J gene TRBJ1-6; 7 bases are shared with TRBD1. This CDR3 is built from 15 residues. The V segment lost 4 bases and the J segment 10 bases; nucleotides outside the gene matches: 10. CDR1 and CDR2 (germline): SGHTA, FQGNSA. The CDR3 bases are TGTGCCAGCAGCTCAAGGAGACAGGGCGCCTCACCCCTCCACTTT. Translated, it gives CASSSRRQGASPLHF.

The rearrangement links TRBV18 to TRBJ2-7; 8 nucleotides agree with TRBD1. Germline-derived CDR1 and CDR2 are KGHSH and LQKENI. V lost 6 bases, J lost 1 base, and 8 bases stayed unmatched. The CDR3 runs to 15 residues. Here the CDR3 reads CASSIRDRGSYEQYF. CDR3 bases: TGTGCCAGCTCGATTCGAGACAGGGGTTCCTACGAGCAGTACTTC.

This rearrangement joins TRBV7-9 to TRBJ2-7, with D uncertain. V was shortened by 10 bases and J by 0 bases, with 10 bases between the two germline ends. This CDR3 is 12 amino acids long. In germline, CDR1 is SEHNR, CDR2 FQNEAQ (reference sequence). Here the CDR3 DNA reads TGTGCCATACAACACAACTCCTACGAGCAGTACTTC. Translated, it gives CAIQHNSYEQYF.

This clone has more than one count but fewer than ten. This chain links TRBV10-3 with TRBJ1-1, with 7 bases matching TRBD1. CDR3 length equals 15 residues. V lost 6 bases, J lost 7 bases, and 14 bases stayed unmatched. Germline V gene lookup returns CDR1 ENHRY and CDR2 SYGVKD. The CDR3 sequence: CAIRLSGGQADEAFF. The CDR3 DNA is TGTGCCATCAGACTATCAGGAGGACAGGCTGATGAAGCTTTCTTT.

CDR3 amino acids: CASSSSGFTDTQYF. The CDR3 nucleotides read TGTGCCAGCAGCTCTAGCGGGTTCACAGATACGCAGTATTTT. The V gene is TRBV7-3, the J gene TRBJ2-3, with 8 bases matching TRBD2. Germline trimming cut 4 bases from V and 2 bases from J; bases unmatched to any gene: 2. The CDR3 length is 14 residues. Per germline, CDR1 SGHTA and CDR2 FQGTGA.